The count of the clone carrying this TCR beta chain is one. Its antigen is not known. This specimen comes from a study of regulatory T cells. Amplification used 52 TRBV primers and 13 TRBJ primers. Repertoires were generated with immunoSEQ multiplex PCR, while TCRdb's copy carries only in-frame clones and drops some. The sample has about 5,800 clones; roughly 80% are singletons. Germline CDR1 and CDR2: SGHAT and FQDESV (reference sequence). The CDR3 length is 13 residues. Trimming stripped 3 bases from V and 3 bases from J, with 8 bases between. General study findings and limits: Patient repertoires had restricted TRB V-J pairs and skewed V and J usage, most in Tregs.

The sequence was collected from a child younger than 18 with CD3G deficiency. The V gene is TRBV11-1, the J gene TRBJ2-5, with D unresolved. Material: CD8+ T cells sorted from blood. The CDR3 sequence: CASSLYLKETQYF. The CDR3, as DNA: TGTGCCAGCAGCTTGTACTTGAAAGAGACCCAGTACTTC. The full variable domain, in which reference TRBV11-1 and TRBJ2-5 provide the parts outside the CDR3, is EAEVAQSPRYKITEKSQAVAFWCDPISGHATLYWYRQILGQGPELLVQFQDESVVDDSQLPKDRFSAERLKGVDSTLKIQPAELGDSAMYLCASSLYLKETQYFGPGTRLLVL.